The 31 T cell receptor beta chains listed next were all sequenced from one sample in a study of Graves' ophthalmopathy and Graves' hyperthyroidism (dated by TCRdb to 2017 to 2018). The sample was run on an Illumina HiSeq 2000. For repertoire sequencing, TCR beta CDR3 regions were amplified from RNA transcripts. HTBI primers and the Qiagen OneStep RT-PCR kit were used in a first-round RT-PCR, which was followed by a second-round multiplex PCR, size selection and purification. TCRdb trimmed public reads at Q25 via fastp, called clones via MiXCR and kept in-frame beta chains. When rows share a CDR3 protein, they turn into one entry using the most common DNA and genes. The sample table contains around 1.1 million distinct CDR3 sequences; only one count was recorded for about two fifths of them. Of the sample, more than 9.5% falls within the top ten clones. Sequencing input: peripheral blood or thyroid tissue (not recorded which). Source of these receptors: an adult man with Graves' hyperthyroidism.

This chain connects TRBV29-1 to TRBJ1-2; 8 nucleotides agree with TRBD1. Germline V gives CDR1 SQVTM, CDR2 ANQGSEA. V was clipped by 6 bases and J by 2 bases; unmatched bases: 17. There are 17 residues in the CDR3. The CDR3 region has the DNA TGCAGCGTGGTAGCCAGCAGTTACCGACAGGGGAACTATGGCTACACCTTC. It specifies CSVVASSYRQGNYGYTF. Supplemented by reference TRBV29-1 and TRBJ1-2, the full variable domain reads SAVISQKPSRDICQRGTSLTIQCQVDSQVTMMFWYRQQPGQSLTLIATANQGSEATYESGFVIDKFPISRPNLTFSTLTVSNMSPEDSSIYLCSVVASSYRQGNYGYTFGSGTRLTVV.

The chain couples TRBV5-6 to TRBJ2-6, with 8 bases lining up with TRBD1. This CDR3 contains 18 residues. V was pared by 1 base and J by 1 base, with 7 bases of the junction left unmatched. The germline CDR1 and CDR2 sequences are SGHDT and YYEEEE. The chain's CDR3 is CASSLLRTGSSGANVLTF. The CDR3, as DNA: TGTGCCAGCAGCTTGTTGCGGACAGGGTCATCTGGGGCCAACGTCCTGACTTTC.

This clonotype was recorded many times. This chain joins TRBV29-1 and TRBJ1-4, with TRBD1 identical over 8 bases. CDR3 size: 14 residues. V was pared by 7 bases and J by 4 bases, with 8 bases of the junction left unmatched. Germline CDR1 SQVTM, CDR2 ANQGSEA. CDR3 in DNA: TGCAGCGCCTCCAGGACAGGGAATAATGAAAAACTGTTTTTT. Amino acid sequence: CSASRTGNNEKLFF.

The chain recombines TRBV12-3 or TRBV12-4 with TRBJ1-4; TRBD1 matches at 9 bases. With 0 bases clipped from V and 16 bases from J, the junction kept 3 bases outside the gene matches. The CDR3 consists of 12 residues. Here the CDR3 DNA reads TGTGCCAGCAGTTTAGCGGGACAGGGTCCGTTTTTT. Its protein is CASSLAGQGPFF.

Regarding this clonotype: Since a much larger clone is just one base distant, this may be a read error. The chain has TRBV5-1 and TRBJ2-5; 7 bases fit TRBD2. The CDR3 contains 16 residues. Germline CDR1 reads SGHRS; CDR2 reads YFSETQ. Germline trimming cut 1 base from V and 3 bases from J; bases unmatched to any gene: 9. The DNA for the CDR3 is TGCGCCAGCAGCTTGTCGGTGAAGGGAGGGGAAGAGACCCAGTACTTC. Protein sequence: CASSLSVKGGEETQYF.

The chain joins TRBV19 to TRBJ2-5, with TRBD1 identical over 7 bases. The CDR3 loop spans 15 amino acids. Germline lookup yields CDR1 LNHDA and CDR2 SQIVND (reference sequence). After removal of 3 bases from V and 3 bases from J, the junction contained 7 bases not matched to a gene. CDR3 protein: CASSMDDREKETQYF. The CDR3 region has the DNA TGTGCCAGTAGTATGGATGACAGGGAAAAAGAGACCCAGTACTTC.

This clonotype showed up many times. The V gene is TRBV14, the J gene TRBJ2-7; 7 bases are shared with TRBD1. CDR3 length: 15 residues. V was pared by 4 bases and J by 5 bases, with 11 bases of the junction left unmatched. From germline, CDR1 is SGHDN and CDR2 FVKESK. CDR3 nucleotides: TGTGCCAGCAGCCCCAGAGGAACAGGGGCCGACGAGCAGTACTTC. Its protein is CASSPRGTGADEQYF.

Many counts were recorded for this clonotype. The V gene is TRBV29-1, the J gene TRBJ2-7; TRBD1 agrees at 11 bases. Germline assignment: CDR1 SQVTM and CDR2 ANQGSEA. This CDR3 is built from 14 residues. V trimming: 4 bases; J trimming: 3 bases; junction bases outside the gene matches: 5. The CDR3 is CSVGGTGGIYEQYF. DNA for the CDR3: TGCAGCGTTGGCGGGACAGGGGGAATCTACGAGCAGTACTTC.

The chain joins TRBV20-1 to TRBJ2-5; 13 bases line up with TRBD2. Per the germline V gene, CDR1 is DFQATT and CDR2 is SNEGSKA (reference sequence). CDR3 length: 13 amino acids. With V trimmed by 6 bases and J by 8 bases, 6 bases remained unmatched. The CDR3 is CSAQGLAGVTQYF. In nucleotides, the CDR3 is TGCAGTGCCCAAGGACTAGCGGGAGTTACCCAGTACTTC.

This clonotype was counted many times. This chain links TRBV7-2 with TRBJ2-7; TRBD1 is a possible D gene (5 bases). Trimming removed 5 bases at V and 5 bases at J, with 10 bases between. The CDR3 totals 12 residues. CDR1 is SGHTA, CDR2 FQGNSA, per germline. CDR3 region: CASSRDSNEQYF. In DNA, the CDR3 is TGTGCCAGCAGCCGCGACAGCAACGAGCAGTACTTC.

Many counts were recorded for this clonotype. This chain links TRBV6-4 with TRBJ1-5; D is unresolved. V lost 6 bases and J 4 bases, leaving 10 bases between the germline ends. Looked up from germline, CDR1 is MRHNA and CDR2 is SNTAGT. This CDR3 has 13 residues. The CDR3 DNA sequence: TGTGCCAGCAGCGTCCAGCTGAATCAGCCCCAGCATTTT. The encoded protein is CASSVQLNQPQHF.

The chain employs TRBV2 and TRBJ2-5; D gene unclear. V was cut by 7 bases and J by 1 base, with 10 bases left in between. The germline gives CDR1 SNHLY, CDR2 FYNNEI. The CDR3 runs to 13 residues. The CDR3 sequence: CASTNTGQETQYF. The CDR3 coding sequence is TGTGCCAGCACCAACACGGGCCAAGAGACCCAGTACTTC.

This chain connects TRBV29-1 to TRBJ1-4; 10 bases align to TRBD1. The CDR3 covers 13 residues. The germline V gene has CDR1 SQVTM and CDR2 ANQGSEA. Trimming took 6 bases from V and 8 from J; bases not matched to a gene: 6. CDR3 in DNA: TGCAGCGTCGGGACAGGGGTTCGCGAAAAACTGTTTTTT. Translating it yields CSVGTGVREKLFF.

A single count supports this clonotype. This chain connects TRBV7-3 to TRBJ1-1; maybe TRBD1 (6 bases). This CDR3 contains 14 residues. V was cut by 6 bases and J by 1 base, with 12 bases left in between. Per germline, CDR1 SGHTA and CDR2 FQGTGA. Written as DNA, the CDR3 is TGTGCCAGCAGTGAAGGGGGGGAGAACACTGAAGCTTTCTTT. It translates to CASSEGGENTEAFF.

A word on this clonotype: A read error may be the cause here, since a much bigger clone is one base away. The chain joins TRBV7-9 to TRBJ1-6; tentative D call: TRBD1 (5 bases). Trimming pared 4 bases from V and 4 bases from J, leaving 11 bases between. The CDR3 runs 15 residues. CDR1 is SEHNR and CDR2 is FQNEAQ in the germline V gene (reference sequence). Here the CDR3 reads CASSSTATYNSPLHF. CDR3 DNA: TGTGCCAGCAGCTCGACAGCTACTTATAATTCACCCCTCCACTTT. The full variable domain, rest sourced from reference TRBV7-9 and TRBJ1-6, is DTGVSQNPRHKITKRGQNVTFRCDPISEHNRLYWYRQTLGQGPEFLTYFQNEAQLEKSRLLSDRFSAERPKGSFSTLEIQRTEQGDSAMYLCASSSTATYNSPLHFGNGTRLTVT.

The V call is TRBV19, the J call TRBJ1-5; D is unresolved. Germline CDR1 LNHDA, CDR2 SQIVND (reference sequence). CDR3 length: 15 residues. Trimming took off 3 bases at V and 6 bases at J, with 15 bases between the two ends. The CDR3 reads CASSMGPGDPQPQHF. Written as DNA, the CDR3 is TGTGCCAGTAGTATGGGTCCAGGAGACCCTCAGCCCCAGCATTTT.

V usage is TRBV2 and J usage is TRBJ2-5; 10 bases match TRBD2. Losses at the gene ends were 4 bases for V and 6 bases for J; bases not matched to a gene: 8. The CDR3 consists of 15 residues. Germline V gene sequence: CDR1 SNHLY, CDR2 FYNNEI. The CDR3, as DNA: TGTGCCAGCAGTGTCGGACTAGCGGACGAACAGACCCAGTACTTC. Its protein product is CASSVGLADEQTQYF.

V and J are TRBV7-2 and TRBJ2-5, with 9 positions matching TRBD1. Germline lookup yields CDR1 SGHTA and CDR2 FQGNSA. The V gene end was trimmed by 6 bases and the J gene end by 4 bases; junction bases not matched to a gene: 9. CDR3 size: 15 residues. The CDR3: CASSFGDRDRETQYF. The CDR3 nucleotides are TGTGCCAGCAGTTTTGGGGACAGGGACCGAGAGACCCAGTACTTC. The entire variable domain, with the rest obtained from reference TRBV7-2 and TRBJ2-5, is as follows: GAGVSQSPSNKVTEKGKDVELRCDPISGHTALYWYRQSLGQGLEFLIYFQGNSAPDKSGLPSDRFSAERTGGSVSTLTIQRTQQEDSAVYLCASSFGDRDRETQYFGPGTRLLVL.

This clonotype was seen ten or more times. The gene calls are TRBV12-3 or TRBV12-4 and TRBJ2-5; possible D gene TRBD2, 5 bases. V was cut by 7 bases and J by 5 bases, with 20 bases left in between. The CDR3 runs 15 residues. CDR3 residues: CASTPPAEAAETQYF. The CDR3, as DNA: TGTGCCAGCACCCCTCCGGCGGAGGCGGCGGAGACCCAGTACTTC.

Only a few counts were recorded for this clonotype. This chain connects TRBV12-3 or TRBV12-4 to TRBJ2-2; 7 bases fit TRBD1. The ends lost 6 bases at V and 6 bases at J; junction bases unmatched: 10. The CDR3 runs 15 residues. The CDR3 spells CASSRILDRAGELFF. In DNA, the CDR3 is TGTGCCAGCAGCCGAATCCTAGACAGGGCCGGGGAGCTGTTTTTT.

The V and J genes are TRBV7-9 and TRBJ1-4; perhaps TRBD1 as D (6 bases). The germline V gene encodes CDR1 SEHNR and CDR2 FQNEAQ (reference sequence). The CDR3 sequence is 15 residues long. Deletions cut 7 bases from V and 7 bases from J, with 19 bases between. CDR3 residues: CASTQGRGNTEKLFF. Written as DNA, the CDR3 is TGTGCCAGCACCCAGGGGAGGGGGAACACTGAAAAACTGTTTTTT.

This clonotype occurred a few times. Its ends do not fully match the called genes, so a read error is possible. The V and J genes are TRBV10-3 and TRBJ1-5; D ambiguous. The V gene's germline CDR1 is ENHRY and CDR2 SYGVKD. This CDR3 region has 15 residues. CDR3 in DNA: TGTGCCAGCAGTCTCTCGGGGAGAAACAATCAGCCCCAGCATTTT. Its protein product is CASSLSGRNNQPQHF.

This clonotype was observed many times. The rearrangement uses TRBV5-1 and TRBJ1-1; D unclear. The V gene lost 1 base and the J gene lost 8 bases, with 12 bases spanning the gap. Germline V gives CDR1 SGHRS, CDR2 YFSETQ. This CDR3 is 13 amino acids long. The CDR3, as DNA: TGCGCCAGCAGCTTGCGCCCCCTTAGAGAAGCTTTCTTT. This codes for CASSLRPLREAFF. The full variable domain, in which reference TRBV5-1 and TRBJ1-1 provide the parts outside the CDR3, is KAGVTQTPRYLIKTRGQQVTLSCSPISGHRSVSWYQQTPGQGLQFLFEYFSETQRNKGNFPGRFSGRQFSNSRSEMNVSTLELGDSALYLCASSLRPLREAFFGQGTRLTVV.

This clonotype was picked up many times. This chain uses TRBV7-3 with TRBJ2-5, with D perhaps matching TRBD1 or TRBD2 (5 bases each). This CDR3 region has 15 residues. Germline V gives CDR1 SGHTA, CDR2 FQGTGA. V was trimmed by 5 bases and J by 4 bases, leaving 17 bases between them. The CDR3 spells CASSPTMGVGETQYF. CDR3 DNA: TGTGCCAGCAGCCCGACCATGGGGGTAGGAGAGACCCAGTACTTC.

V and J are TRBV7-2 and TRBJ1-2, with no clear D. V was pared by 11 bases and J by 3 bases, with 22 bases between. The CDR3 is made up of 15 amino acids. CDR1 is SGHTA and CDR2 is FQGNSA in the germline V gene. For the CDR3, the DNA is TGTGCCCTTCGCAGAGGGCTCCTGGGTGACTATGGCTACACCTTC. This sequence encodes CALRRGLLGDYGYTF.

In its sample, this clonotype was seen many times. V is TRBV4-1 and J is TRBJ1-6; TRBD1 matches 8 bases. The germline V gene has CDR1 MGHRA and CDR2 YSYEKL. With V trimmed by 1 base and J by 8 bases, 10 bases remained unmatched. CDR3 size: 17 residues. CDR3 coding DNA: TGCGCCAGCAGCCAAGCGAGGGCAGGGGGCTTGGATTCACCCCTCCACTTT. Its translation: CASSQARAGGLDSPLHF.

The chain uses TRBV20-1 and TRBJ1-2; TRBD1 agrees at 7 bases. Germline V gene lookup returns CDR1 DFQATT and CDR2 SNEGSKA (reference sequence). This CDR3 has 19 residues. V gave up 2 bases and J gave up 5 bases; unmatched junction bases: 23. CDR3 bases: TGCAGTGCTAGAAGGGACAGCGGAGAAAAGAGGGTTGTTAAATATGGCTACACCTTC. Translated, it gives CSARRDSGEKRVVKYGYTF.

This clonotype was observed once. A read error may explain this, as a much larger clone is one base away. The CDR3 end shows no conserved phenylalanine or tryptophan, and so a read error is likely. The CDR3 DNA is TGTGCCAGTAGTATGGCCGGATTGAACACTGAAGCTTTCTCT. Protein: CASSMAGLNTEAFS. The gene calls are TRBV19 and TRBJ1-1; D remains unclear. Germline CDR1 is LNHDA and CDR2 is SQIVND (reference sequence). Trimming removed 3 bases from V and 0 bases from J, with 8 bases in between. The CDR3 totals 14 residues.

V and J are TRBV7-2 and TRBJ1-4; 10 bases fit TRBD1. The length of the CDR3 is 17 residues. With 4 bases clipped from V and 5 bases from J, the junction kept 10 bases outside the gene matches. The germline V gene encodes CDR1 SGHTA and CDR2 FQGNSA. DNA of the CDR3: TGTGCCAGCAGCTCCCAACCGGGACAGGGGATCAATGAAAAACTGTTTTTT. Translated: CASSSQPGQGINEKLFF.

There are many counts of this clonotype. The chain joins TRBV29-1 to TRBJ2-5; D is unclear. V was shortened by 2 bases and J by 5 bases, with 6 bases between the two germline ends. This CDR3 is 11 amino acids long. The germline CDR1 and CDR2 sequences are SQVTM and ANQGSEA. CDR3 nucleotides: TGCAGCGTTGAATGGCAGGAGACCCAGTACTTC. Amino acids: CSVEWQETQYF.

V usage is TRBV6-6 and J usage is TRBJ2-5, with a possible D match to TRBD1 (6 bases). V lost 2 bases, J lost 13 bases, and 11 bases lay in between. The V gene's germline CDR1 is MNHNY and CDR2 SVGAGI (reference sequence). This CDR3 has 11 residues. The CDR3 loop reads CASSYGTRGYF. The CDR3 coding sequence is TGTGCCAGCAGTTACGGGACAAGGGGGTACTTC.